The rows below give T cell receptor beta chains drawn from one sample of a study of metastatic and nonmetastatic thyroid tumors. TCRdb redid the clone calls on the PCR reads using MiXCR. The sample has some 60,000 clones, less than 30% seen once. Sequenced material: blood. The receptors here all came from a female donor with papillary thyroid cancer or a benign thyroid nodule (not recorded which). Some clones in this sample may be carry-over from other donors' samples. Both conserved end residues are part of each CDR3. The D gene is left open where the match is weak. Only part of the rows carry a size: once, few, many, or a class if the clone is expanded.

>NA|TRBJ2-7|few|TRBV20-1
TGCAGTGCTGGGGGCGGGCAGGGGTACTACGAGCAGTACTTC
CSAGGGQGYYEQYF
>TRBD2|TRBJ2-2|NA|TRBV5-4
TGTGCCAGCAGCTTGGCTGCTAGCGGGAGGGTAACCGGGGAGCTGTTTTTT
CASSLAASGRVTGELFF
>TRBD2|TRBJ2-2|NA|TRBV30
TGTGCCTGGAGCGCTATTAGGACTAGCACCGGGGAGCTGTTTTTT
CAWSAIRTSTGELFF
>TRBD1|TRBJ1-1|many|TRBV5-6
TGTGCCAGCAGCCTCCGGGACAGGGTTCCTCAAGCTTTCTTT
CASSLRDRVPQAFF
>NA|TRBJ1-2|many|TRBV19
TGTGCCAGTAGTATAGCCCACGACAGTGGGGAGTATGGCTACACCTTC
CASSIAHDSGEYGYTF
>TRBD1|TRBJ1-2|few|TRBV20-1
TGCAGTGTGGACAGGGGCTATGGCTACACCTTC
CSVDRGYGYTF
>TRBD1|TRBJ2-7|few|TRBV6-1
TGTGCCAGCAGCCCGGCCCTGGGGACAGGGGGCGAGCAGTACTTC
CASSPALGTGGEQYF
>NA|TRBJ1-2|few|TRBV27
TGTGCCAGTTTAGGGAGGGGACTTTATGGCTACACCTTC
CASLGRGLYGYTF
>NA|TRBJ2-7|few|TRBV2
TGTGCCAGCAGTCCTTCAGACGAGCAGTACTTC
CASSPSDEQYF
>NA|TRBJ1-1|few|TRBV12-3/TRBV12-4
TGTGCCAGCAGTGCGCAGGGGAACACTGAAGCTTTCTTT
CASSAQGNTEAFF